This passage covers 17 T cell receptor beta chains from one sample sequenced in a study of blood T cell repertoires in COVID-19. The table came from immunoSEQ multiplex PCR; TCRdb's copy has only in-frame clones and leaves some out. The sample carries over 200,000 clones, roughly 87% recorded once. Sequencing input: peripheral blood. These receptors were obtained from a young woman with acute or convalescent COVID-19.

This clone was detected once. The chain links TRBV7-9 to TRBJ2-1; the D is unclear. Germline V gives CDR1 SEHNR, CDR2 FQNEAQ (reference sequence). The CDR3 length is 12 residues. V shed 6 bases and J shed 6 bases, with 9 bases lying between them. The CDR3 coding sequence is TGTGCCAGCAGTCTAGACTCCAATGAGCAGTTCTTC. It translates to CASSLDSNEQFF.

The genes are TRBV19 and TRBJ2-7, with D tentatively TRBD1 (6 bases). Trimming removed 5 bases at V and 8 bases at J, with 10 bases between. This CDR3 has 11 amino acids. Germline CDR1 and CDR2: LNHDA and SQIVND (reference sequence). The CDR3 bases are TGTGCCAGTAGTCTAGGACAGAAGCAGTACTTC. It encodes CASSLGQKQYF.

The rearrangement links TRBV24-1 to TRBJ1-5, with 7 positions matching TRBD1. Germline CDR1 KGHDR, CDR2 SFDVKD. This CDR3 region has 13 residues. Trimming removed 12 bases from V and 4 bases from J; junction bases left unmatched: 8. The CDR3 region has the DNA TGTGCCGCCTCTACACAGGGGAATCAGCCCCAGCATTTT. It yields the protein CAASTQGNQPQHF.

The V gene is TRBV19, the J gene TRBJ1-5; tentatively, D is TRBD1 (5 bases). Deletions cut 3 bases from V and 6 bases from J, with 9 bases between. Germline V gives CDR1 LNHDA, CDR2 SQIVND (reference sequence). The CDR3 contains 13 residues. CDR3 DNA: TGTGCCAGTAGTATCAAAGGGGCTCAGCCCCAGCATTTT. It encodes CASSIKGAQPQHF. Full variable domain (missing parts from reference TRBV19 and TRBJ1-5): DGGITQSPKYLFRKEGQNVTLSCEQNLNHDAMYWYRQDPGQGLRLIYYSQIVNDFQKGDIAEGYSVSREKKESFPLTVTSAQKNPTAFYLCASSIKGAQPQHFGDGTRLSIL.

The rearrangement uses TRBV7-8 and TRBJ2-2; D might be TRBD2 (6 bases). This CDR3 has 15 amino acids. Per the germline V gene, CDR1 is SGHVS and CDR2 is FQNEAQ. V shed 5 bases and J shed 4 bases, with 14 bases lying between them. The CDR3: CASSHLRGSTGELFF. The CDR3 nucleotides read TGTGCCAGCAGCCACCTCCGGGGGAGCACCGGGGAGCTGTTTTTT.

V and J are TRBV3-1 (or the pseudogene TRBV3-2) and TRBJ2-1; 7 bases are a match to TRBD1. J lost 13 bases, V lost 3 bases, and 9 bases had no gene match. CDR3 length: 13 amino acids. Germline V lookup: CDR1 LGHDT, CDR2 YNNKEL (reference sequence). The CDR3 loop reads CASSQRRNRGQFF. CDR3 DNA sequence: TGTGCCAGCAGCCAGAGAAGAAACAGGGGTCAGTTCTTC.

The chain is built from TRBV6-2 or TRBV6-3 and TRBJ1-2; TRBD1 matches 8 bases. Germline CDR1 and CDR2: MNHEY and SVGEGT. J lost 5 bases, V lost 6 bases, and 8 bases had no gene match. CDR3 length equals 14 residues. CDR3 nucleotide sequence: TGTGCCAGCAGCCCCGACAGGGGACCATATGGCTACACCTTC. It is translated as CASSPDRGPYGYTF.

This chain uses TRBV4-1 with TRBJ1-2; weak D call: TRBD1 (6 bases). Germline CDR1 reads MGHRA; CDR2 reads YSYEKL. Trimming shortened V by 0 bases and J by 5 bases, and 13 bases separated the two germline ends. The CDR3 spans 15 residues. The CDR3 coding sequence is TGCGCCAGCAGCCAAGATCCACAGGGTGTTTATGGCTACACCTTC. Protein sequence: CASSQDPQGVYGYTF.

J is TRBJ1-4 and V is TRBV4-1; 12 bases align to TRBD1. The CDR3 length is 15 residues. Germline V gene lookup returns CDR1 MGHRA and CDR2 YSYEKL. The J segment lost 8 bases and the V segment lost 2 bases, leaving 3 bases of the junction unmatched. CDR3: CASSQTGTGGEKLFF. Here the CDR3 DNA reads TGCGCCAGCAGCCAAACCGGGACAGGGGGCGAAAAACTGTTTTTT.

This chain joins TRBV9 and TRBJ2-7, with a tentative D call TRBD1 (7 bases). Germline loops: CDR1 SGDLS, CDR2 YYNGEE. Trimming removed 3 bases from V and 0 bases from J, with 13 bases in between. CDR3 size: 15 residues. The CDR3 DNA reads TGTGCCAGCAGCGGGCGGGACAGTATCTCCTACGAGCAGTACTTC. Protein product: CASSGRDSISYEQYF.

This clone was observed once. This chain joins TRBV9 and TRBJ1-2; D possibly corresponds to TRBD1 (5 bases). Germline lookup yields CDR1 SGDLS and CDR2 YYNGEE. V dropped 0 bases and J dropped 7 bases, with 13 bases sitting between them. The CDR3 contains 14 residues. Written as DNA, the CDR3 is TGTGCCAGCAGCGTAGACGAAGGGGCGCTTGGCTACACCTTC. Its translation is CASSVDEGALGYTF.

The gene calls are TRBV12-3 or TRBV12-4 and TRBJ2-5; D unclear. The germline V and J ends were trimmed by 5 bases and 4 bases, with 11 bases remaining between them. The CDR3 has 13 residues. The CDR3 spells CASSVVPRETQYF. CDR3 bases: TGTGCCAGCAGTGTCGTCCCGAGAGAGACCCAGTACTTC.

In nucleotides, the CDR3 is TGTGCCACGACTAGCGGGAGGGAAGCATACAATGAGCAGTTCTTC. This codes for CATTSGREAYNEQFF. The rearrangement joins TRBV2 to TRBJ2-1; 14 bases agree with TRBD2. The CDR3 spans 15 residues. The ends lost 10 bases at V and 4 bases at J; junction bases unmatched: 6. Germline values: CDR1 SNHLY, CDR2 FYNNEI.

The rearrangement joins TRBV4-2 to TRBJ1-5; TRBD1 is a possible D gene (5 bases). V dropped 1 base and J dropped 6 bases, with 16 bases sitting between them. Looked up from germline, CDR1 is LGHNA and CDR2 is YNFKEQ. The CDR3 runs 16 residues. CDR3 protein: CASSQVGGSGAQPQHF. DNA of the CDR3: TGTGCCAGCAGCCAAGTGGGAGGGAGCGGGGCTCAGCCCCAGCATTTT.

This clone has a handful of counts. The chain employs TRBV9 and TRBJ2-2; TRBD2 matches 7 bases. The ends lost 4 bases at V and 6 bases at J; junction bases unmatched: 6. Per germline, CDR1 SGDLS and CDR2 YYNGEE. This CDR3 contains 14 residues. The CDR3 DNA is TGTGCCAGCAGCACAGGACTAGTCTCCGGGGAGCTGTTTTTT. This sequence encodes CASSTGLVSGELFF.

To note about this clone: Other DNA sequences in the same sample also yield this CDR3. The chain links TRBV27 to TRBJ1-1, with D unresolved. CDR3 length equals 14 residues. V lost 3 bases to trimming and J lost 4 bases, with 12 bases between them. The germline CDR1 and CDR2 sequences are MNHEY and SMNVEV (reference sequence). The CDR3 is CASSFRGLGTEAFF. The CDR3 bases are TGTGCCAGCAGTTTTCGAGGGTTGGGCACTGAAGCTTTCTTT.

The gene calls are TRBV3-1 (or the pseudogene TRBV3-2) and TRBJ2-2, with a tentative D call TRBD2 (5 bases). The CDR3 is made up of 16 amino acids. Trimming removed 6 bases from V and 6 bases from J, with 20 bases in between. Germline V lookup: CDR1 LGHDT, CDR2 YNNKEL (reference sequence). The CDR3 loop reads CASRQSGLNGPGELFF. CDR3 in DNA: TGTGCCAGCAGGCAATCCGGACTCAACGGTCCCGGGGAGCTGTTTTTT.